A selection of T cell receptor beta chains follows, all from one sample in a study of T-cell memory formation after mild COVID-19. TCRdb called the 5' RACE reads again in MiXCR, with one record for every CDR3 protein. The sample carries about 340,000 distinct CDR3 sequences, 20% to 25% recorded once. The specimen sequenced was PBMCs or a T cell subset sorted from them (not recorded which). These receptors all come from an adult woman who had mild COVID-19 (a few samples of this study predate the infection). Cell type and time point are not known. Both conserved end residues are part of each CDR3. Each record gives: D gene, J gene, clone size, V gene, CDR3 DNA, CDR3 protein. The D gene is left open where the match is weak. Expanded clones are given a class, and other clones once, few, many or no size at all.

NA TRBJ2-7 NA TRBV4-2 TGTGCCAGCAGCCAAGATCTGGTAGCGTTAACCTACGAGCAGTACTTC CASSQDLVALTYEQYF
TRBD2 TRBJ2-3 few TRBV27 TGTGCCAGCAGTTCTGGGGGAAGTGCGGGAGGGCCTATAACAGATACGCAGTATTTT CASSSGGSAGGPITDTQYF
NA TRBJ1-1 NA TRBV6-4 TGTGCCAGCAGGAAAGGGGACGGTAACACTGAAGCTTTCTTT CASRKGDGNTEAFF
TRBD1 TRBJ2-7 few TRBV7-3 TGTGCCAGCAGCTTGCAGACGGGACAGACGTACGAGCAGTACTTC CASSLQTGQTYEQYF
TRBD1 TRBJ1-1 few TRBV6-5 TGTGCCAGCAGTACGGGACAGGGTAGGGCTGAAGCTTTCTTT CASSTGQGRAEAFF
NA TRBJ2-7 NA TRBV4-1 TGCGCCAGCAGCCAAGATAGGACAGTTTCCTACGAGCAGTACTTC CASSQDRTVSYEQYF
NA TRBJ2-2 few TRBV7-2 TGTGCCAGCACCCATTTGAGGACAGAGGACACCGGGGAGCTGTTTTTT CASTHLRTEDTGELFF
NA TRBJ1-2 NA TRBV7-3 TGTGCCAGCAGCCCCCACTCCGCGGTTAACTATGGCTACACCTTC CASSPHSAVNYGYTF
NA TRBJ1-1 NA TRBV11-3 TGTGCCAGCAGCGTCCCTCCCGCCACTGAAGCTTTCTTT CASSVPPATEAFF
TRBD1 TRBJ1-2 few TRBV3-1 TGTGCCAGCAGCCCCAGGGGGGACTATGGCTACACCTTC CASSPRGDYGYTF
NA TRBJ2-3 few TRBV4-3 TGCGCCAGCAGCCAGGGAGTAGCGGAAATTAGCACAGATACGCAGTATTTT CASSQGVAEISTDTQYF
TRBD1 TRBJ1-1 few TRBV6-2/TRBV6-3 TGTGCCAGCAGTTACGCCCCGGGACAGGGGGCGCTTATCACTGAAGCTTTCTTT CASSYAPGQGALITEAFF
TRBD1 TRBJ2-1 NA TRBV5-3 TGTGCCAGAAGCTTGCTAGGACAGGGCTCAGTTGAGCAGTTCTTC CARSLLGQGSVEQFF
NA TRBJ1-2 few TRBV6-5 TGTGCCAGCAGTGGAGGGGGATATGGCTACACCTTC CASSGGGYGYTF
NA TRBJ1-5 many TRBV5-1 TGCGCCAGCAGCCCCGGGCAGTTCAATCAGCCCCAGCATTTT CASSPGQFNQPQHF
TRBD1 TRBJ1-1 few TRBV9 TGTGCCAGCAGCCCTCGGGACAGGGGGTCGTACACTGAAGCTTTCTTT CASSPRDRGSYTEAFF